The TCR beta chain under discussion was sequenced for a study of T-cell reconstitution after alpha-beta-depleted transplantation in children. Concerning this clonotype itself: Its antigen is not known.

With V trimmed by 4 bases and J by 7 bases, 14 bases remained unmatched. Germline V lookup: CDR1 LNHNV, CDR2 YYDKDF (reference sequence). This CDR3 has 18 residues. Unique molecular identifiers were incorporated into the prepared TCRbeta library. TCRdb processed the PCR reads anew with MiXCR; each CDR3 protein has one entry. The table has over 150,000 distinct CDR3 sequences, about 6% seen once. Study-level points and caveats: It was surviving recipient T cells and thymic progenitors that gave some patients high TCRbeta diversity at day 60. Among T cells one year after transplant, newly produced cells accounted for most counts and diversity. Reports say that about two months after transplant, the alpha-beta T cells came out of several hundred graft clones that had expanded.

This sequence originates from a girl under two years old with combined immunodeficiency, due to receive a stem cell transplant. This chain connects TRBV15 to TRBJ2-1; TRBD2 matches 12 bases. The sequenced sample was PBMCs, obtained before TCRalphabeta/CD19-depleted stem cell transplant. CDR3 sequence: CATSKGLAGGLSLNEQFF. Written as DNA, the CDR3 is TGTGCCACCAGCAAGGGCCTAGCGGGAGGGCTTAGTTTGAATGAGCAGTTCTTC.